What follows are 11 T cell receptor beta chains derived from one specimen sequenced in a study of tumor and adjacent non-tumor tissue in lung cancer. Three rounds of nested PCR, following a modified ARM-PCR protocol, produced the TCRbeta library. TCRdb redid the calling of the multiplex PCR reads with MiXCR, one entry per CDR3 protein. This sample has 60,000 to 90,000 distinct CDR3 sequences, with roughly 73% found just once. This sample's RNA came from whole unsorted tissue. The sample comprised lung tumor tissue. These receptors were obtained from a woman in her forties or fifties with non-small cell lung cancer.

Ten or more counts support this clonotype. The rearrangement joins TRBV6-6 to TRBJ1-1; D unclear. The V gene lost 2 bases and the J gene lost 1 base, with 11 bases spanning the gap. This CDR3 is built from 15 residues. Germline values: CDR1 MNHNY, CDR2 SVGAGI (reference sequence). The CDR3 sequence: CASSYDGLQNTEAFF. In DNA, the CDR3 is TGTGCCAGCAGTTACGATGGACTGCAGAACACTGAAGCTTTCTTT.

This clonotype was found many times. V and J are TRBV20-1 and TRBJ2-1, with D possibly TRBD1 on 7 matching bases. Germline values: CDR1 DFQATT, CDR2 SNEGSKA (reference sequence). Trimming removed 6 bases at V and 7 bases at J, with 22 bases between. The CDR3 consists of 15 residues. CDR3 nucleotides: TGCAGTGCCCCCGAAGGGAGGACAGGCATTAATGAGCAGTTCTTC. Translation gives CSAPEGRTGINEQFF.

As concerns this clonotype: A much larger clone sits a single nucleotide away, making a read error possible. Here the CDR3 omits its conserved ending phenylalanine or tryptophan, so a read error is the likely source. The chain joins TRBV29-1 to TRBJ2-7; D not resolved. The CDR3 has 11 residues. The V and J ends lost 7 bases and 5 bases respectively, with 12 bases between them. The germline V gene has CDR1 SQVTM and CDR2 ANQGSEA. CDR3 nucleotide sequence: TGCAGCGCAAGTACAGTAGACGAGCAGTACTCC. Protein product: CSASTVDEQYS.

This clonotype is a singleton in its sample. The rearrangement uses TRBV20-1 and TRBJ2-3, with 12 nucleotides matching TRBD2. After removal of 5 bases from V and 6 bases from J, the junction contained 9 bases not matched to a gene. CDR1 and CDR2 from the germline V gene are DFQATT and SNEGSKA (reference sequence). The length of the CDR3 is 15 residues. CDR3 protein: CSALLSSGGADTQYF. CDR3 sequence (DNA): TGCAGTGCTCTACTCTCTAGCGGGGGGGCTGATACGCAGTATTTT.

A remark on this clonotype: This CDR3 fails to terminate in the conserved phenylalanine or tryptophan, so it likely reflects a read error. This chain links TRBV10-3 with TRBJ2-4; D is possibly TRBD2 (7 bases). Germline assignment: CDR1 ENHRY and CDR2 SYGVKD. The CDR3 covers 15 residues. DNA of the CDR3: TGTGCAATCAGTGAGGGGGGGCTAGCCAAAAACATTCAGTACCTC. Amino acids: CAISEGGLAKNIQYL.

Comment on this clonotype: The junction departs from germline at one end; a sequencing error may be responsible. The rearrangement joins TRBV24-1 to TRBJ2-1, with TRBD2 as a possible D gene (8 bases). CDR1 is KGHDR, CDR2 SFDVKD, per germline. The CDR3 is made up of 20 amino acids. The CDR3 is CAASDPRQGFYREGPGEQFF. DNA for the CDR3: TGTGCCGCCAGTGATCCACGACAGGGTTTTTACCGGGAGGGTCCTGGTGAGCAGTTCTTC.

This CDR3 is CASSFHYEQYF. The CDR3 coding sequence is TGTGCCAGCAGTTTCCATTACGAGCAGTACTTC. This sequence joins TRBV28 and TRBJ2-7; D call uncertain. V was pared by 3 bases and J by 4 bases, with 4 bases between. Looked up from germline, CDR1 is MDHEN and CDR2 is SYDVKM. The CDR3 covers 11 residues.

Details on this clonotype: A read error is possible here, since a much larger clone lies one base away. The gene calls are TRBV28 and TRBJ1-3, with D perhaps matching TRBD1 (5 bases). CDR3 length: 13 residues. Looked up from germline, CDR1 is MDHEN and CDR2 is SYDVKM. The V and J ends lost 10 bases and 4 bases respectively, with 14 bases between them. For the CDR3, the DNA is TGTGCCAACAGGATCAATTCCGGAAACACCATATATTTT. As protein: CANRINSGNTIYF.

With regard to this clonotype: Sequence at one end of the junction differs from germline and may be a read error. The chain recombines TRBV4-1 with TRBJ2-1; TRBD2 aligns across 7 bases. The germline gives CDR1 MGHRA, CDR2 YSYEKL. The CDR3 sequence is 14 residues long. The CDR3 here is CTSSQPGLSSEQFF. As DNA, the CDR3 is TGCACCAGCAGCCAGCCGGGACTAAGCAGTGAGCAGTTCTTC.

Details on this clonotype: At one end the junction does not follow the germline gene, possibly because of a read error. The DNA of the CDR3 is TGTGCCAACAGTGAAGGAGGGGTCCTCTCCTACGAGCAGTACTTC. As protein: CANSEGGVLSYEQYF. The rearrangement uses TRBV6-1 and TRBJ2-7; D is perhaps TRBD2 (6 bases). Germline values: CDR1 MNHNS, CDR2 SASEGT. This CDR3 region has 15 residues.

Notes on this clonotype: Its ends do not fully match the called genes, so a read error is possible. The chain employs TRBV11-2 and TRBJ2-7; 8 bases are a match to TRBD2. This CDR3 spans 14 amino acids. CDR1 SGHAT and CDR2 FQNNGV come from the germline V gene. CDR3 in DNA: TGTACCAGCAGCTTGAGCGGGAGTACCGACGAGCAGTACTTT. Protein: CTSSLSGSTDEQYF. Full variable domain (remainder filled in from reference TRBV11-2 and TRBJ2-7): EAGVAQSPRYKIIEKRQSVAFWCNPISGHATLYWYQQILGQGPKLLIQFQNNGVVDDSQLPKDRFSAERLKGVDSTLKIQPAKLEDSAVYLCTSSLSGSTDEQYFGPGTRLTVT.